These 22 T cell receptor beta chains were sequenced from one sample in a study of T-cell reconstitution after alpha-beta-depleted transplantation in children (dated by TCRdb to the mid-2010s). Receptor libraries were prepared by PCR. Instrument on record: Illumina HiSeq 2500. To normalize quantification of the TCRbeta repertoire, the TCR libraries were built with molecular barcoding that relied on unique molecular identifiers. The public reads were run again by TCRdb, first through fastp at Q25 and then through MiXCR, and only productive beta chains were kept. Entries are consolidated by CDR3 protein sequence, retaining the most common genes and DNA. The sample profile shows 500,000 to 600,000 distinct CDR3 sequences; 30% to 35% of them were found once. Jointly, the top ten make up less than 2.5% of the sample. The sample was PBMCs from the stem cell graft donor, taken from the stem cell graft. These receptors came from a human donor who donated a stem cell graft to a child with aplastic anemia.

The chain joins TRBV23-1 to TRBJ2-7, with 7 nucleotides matching TRBD1. TRBV23-1 is filed as an ORF, its function uncertain. V dropped 4 bases and J dropped 5; count of bases not matched to a gene: 17. This CDR3 has 17 amino acids. The CDR3 DNA sequence: TGCGCCAGCAGTCTAATACCGGGCAACAGGGGAGTCCACGAGCAGTACGTC. Translated: CASSLIPGNRGVHEQYV.

The chain has TRBV12-3 or TRBV12-4 and TRBJ2-1; D tentatively reads TRBD1 or TRBD2 (5 bases each). The length of the CDR3 is 17 residues. The germline V and J ends were trimmed by 3 bases and 0 bases, with 15 bases remaining between them. CDR3 sequence reads: CASSFATGTPSYNEQFF. The CDR3 DNA reads as TGTGCCAGCAGTTTCGCAACGGGGACCCCCTCCTACAATGAGCAGTTCTTC.

This clonotype was seen a few times. At one boundary the junction diverges from the germline segment, which might be a read error. This chain uses TRBV18 with TRBJ2-1; D is ambiguous. In germline, CDR1 is KGHSH, CDR2 LQKENI. The CDR3 runs 14 residues. This CDR3 is CASSPLASDNEQFF. The CDR3 DNA follows: TGTGCCAGCTCACCACTGGCCTCCGACAATGAGCAGTTCTTC. The full variable domain, rest sourced from reference TRBV18 and TRBJ2-1, is NAGVMQNPRHLVRRRGQEARLRCSPMKGHSHVYWYRQLPEEGLKFMVYLQKENIIDESGMPKERFSAEFPKEGPSILRIQQVVRGDSAAYFCASSPLASDNEQFFGPGTRLTVL.

This clonotype was seen ten or more times. This CDR3 reads CASSERGRLGTEAFF. The DNA for the CDR3 is TGCGCCAGCAGTGAGAGGGGACGCCTGGGCACTGAAGCTTTCTTT. The rearrangement links TRBV10-2 to TRBJ1-1, with D possibly matching TRBD1 (5 bases). The V gene's germline CDR1 is WSHSY and CDR2 SAAADI. CDR3 length: 15 amino acids. V was trimmed by 2 bases and J by 4 bases, leaving 14 bases between them.

The chain uses TRBV20-1 and TRBJ2-1; 9 positions agree with TRBD2. The CDR3 has 11 amino acids. CDR1 and CDR2 (germline): DFQATT, SNEGSKA (reference sequence). The trim removed 6 bases at V and 15 bases at J, leaving 9 bases unmatched. Here the CDR3 reads CSAAPGLAGFF. CDR3 nucleotides: TGCAGTGCAGCGCCGGGACTAGCCGGGTTCTTC.

This clonotype showed up just a few times. The gene calls are TRBV11-2 and TRBJ2-4; D uncertain. The germline V gene has CDR1 SGHAT and CDR2 FQNNGV. This CDR3 contains 16 residues. Trimming pared 1 base from V and 2 bases from J, leaving 12 bases between. This chain's CDR3 is CASSLGRFETKNIQYF. CDR3 DNA sequence: TGTGCCAGCAGCTTAGGTCGGTTCGAGACCAAAAACATTCAGTACTTC.

This clonotype appeared a few times. V and J are TRBV6-5 and TRBJ2-1, with D perhaps TRBD1 or TRBD2 (5 bases each). Germline lookup yields CDR1 MNHEY and CDR2 SVGAGI. Trimming cost V 5 bases and J 4 bases, with 9 bases left between them. The CDR3 totals 13 residues. CDR3 region: CASSRDEYNEQFF. The CDR3 nucleotides read TGTGCCAGCAGTAGGGACGAATACAATGAGCAGTTCTTC.

This chain joins TRBV7-9 and TRBJ1-1; 8 nucleotides line up with TRBD1. Germline V gene data show CDR1 as SEHNR and CDR2 as FQNEAQ (reference sequence). This CDR3 spans 17 amino acids. The trim removed 5 bases at V and 1 base at J, leaving 12 bases unmatched. The CDR3 DNA follows: TGTGCCAGCAGCATGAGACAGGGGTCCGGGAAGAACACTGAAGCTTTCTTT. Translating gives CASSMRQGSGKNTEAFF.

The chain is built from TRBV6-5 and TRBJ2-7, with D perhaps assigned TRBD1 or TRBD2 (5 bases each). The CDR3 runs 12 residues. V dropped 8 bases and J dropped 6 bases, with 14 bases sitting between them. The germline CDR1 and CDR2 sequences are MNHEY and SVGAGI. In DNA, the CDR3 is TGTGCCAGCGGGGCCCCAGGGAGCGAGCAGTACTTC. This translates into CASGAPGSEQYF.

V usage is TRBV10-3 and J usage is TRBJ2-3; possibly TRBD2 for D (6 bases). With 4 bases removed from V and 3 bases from J, the gap between germline ends came to 14 bases. The CDR3 sequence is 15 residues long. The germline V gene has CDR1 ENHRY and CDR2 SYGVKD. CDR3 in amino acids: CAISVGGASTDTQYF. The CDR3 bases are TGTGCCATCAGTGTAGGAGGGGCTTCGACAGATACGCAGTATTTT.

The V gene is TRBV7-9, the J gene TRBJ1-1; weak D call: TRBD1 (5 bases). Trimming removed 5 bases at V and 9 bases at J, with 13 bases between. Germline CDR1 SEHNR, CDR2 FQNEAQ (reference sequence). The CDR3 is made up of 12 amino acids. The CDR3 region is CASSGGTPKAFF. The CDR3 coding sequence is TGTGCCAGCAGCGGCGGGACTCCTAAAGCTTTCTTT.

On this clonotype: Germline and junction disagree at one end, which may indicate a read error. CDR3 bases: TGCAGCGTCGAAGGGCGGGAGGCCAAACAAGAGACCCAGTACTTC. Translation: CSVEGREAKQETQYF. The rearrangement uses TRBV29-1 and TRBJ2-5; 8 bases are shared with TRBD2. Germline V CDR1 and CDR2: SQVTM, ANQGSEA. The CDR3 contains 15 residues.

This clonotype appeared many times. This chain joins TRBV7-2 and TRBJ2-5, with D unresolved. The CDR3 is 13 amino acids. CDR1 and CDR2 (germline): SGHTA, FQGNSA. The V end was cut by 5 bases, the J end by 1 base, with 8 bases between. This CDR3 reads CASSPDPQETQYF. The CDR3 DNA is TGTGCCAGCAGCCCCGATCCCCAAGAGACCCAGTACTTC. Drawing the rest from reference TRBV7-2 and TRBJ2-5, the complete variable domain is GAGVSQSPSNKVTEKGKDVELRCDPISGHTALYWYRQSLGQGLEFLIYFQGNSAPDKSGLPSDRFSAERTGGSVSTLTIQRTQQEDSAVYLCASSPDPQETQYFGPGTRLLVL.

The chain has TRBV7-9 and TRBJ1-6, with 7 bases fitting TRBD1. Per germline, CDR1 SEHNR and CDR2 FQNEAQ (reference sequence). J gave up 9 bases and V 4 bases, and 12 bases lay outside the gene matches. The CDR3 consists of 16 residues. The CDR3 spells CASSSPGDRLGSPLHF. The CDR3 DNA reads as TGTGCCAGCAGCTCCCCTGGGGACAGACTTGGTTCACCCCTCCACTTT.

The V gene is TRBV20-1, the J gene TRBJ2-1; 9 bases match TRBD2. Germline V gene lookup returns CDR1 DFQATT and CDR2 SNEGSKA (reference sequence). V lost 3 bases to trimming and J lost 7 bases; unmatched junction nucleotides: 10. The CDR3 is 15 residues long. CDR3 region: CSASPAGGPGNEQFF. The CDR3 region has the DNA TGCAGTGCTAGCCCCGCGGGAGGGCCGGGGAATGAGCAGTTCTTC.

This clonotype was seen only a few times. This rearrangement joins TRBV7-3 to TRBJ2-5; possible D gene TRBD1, 6 bases. The germline V gene encodes CDR1 SGHTA and CDR2 FQGTGA. Trimming left V 5 bases short and J 1 base short, with 11 bases between. The CDR3 contains 14 residues. This chain's CDR3 is CASSPDRFQETQYF. As DNA, the CDR3 is TGTGCCAGCAGCCCAGACAGGTTCCAAGAGACCCAGTACTTC.

This rearrangement joins TRBV6-2 or TRBV6-3 to TRBJ2-7; D unclear. Trimming stripped 8 bases from V and 4 bases from J, with 9 bases between. This CDR3 has 11 residues. Germline CDR1 and CDR2: MNHEY and SVGEGT. The DNA of the CDR3 is TGTGCCAGCGGGGTGGGGTACGAGCAGTACGTC. Its translation: CASGVGYEQYV.

The chain employs TRBV12-3 or TRBV12-4 and TRBJ2-1; possible D gene TRBD2, 5 bases. The CDR3 runs to 13 residues. Trimming stripped 5 bases from V and 8 bases from J, with 13 bases between. This CDR3 is CASSPRRSHEQFF. The CDR3 bases are TGTGCCAGCAGTCCAAGGAGGAGCCATGAGCAGTTCTTC.

V and J are TRBV6-1 and TRBJ2-7; 15 nucleotides agree with TRBD2. J lost 6 bases, V lost 5 bases, and 11 bases had no gene match. Germline V gives CDR1 MNHNS, CDR2 SASEGT. The CDR3 is 17 amino acids. CDR3 DNA sequence: TGTGCCAGCAGTAATGGACTAGCGGGAGGGTTATACGCCGAGCAGTACGTC. It codes for CASSNGLAGGLYAEQYV.

As DNA, the CDR3 is TGCGCCAGCAGCCCGGGAACCTCTAGCGGAACCTACAATGAGCAGTTCTTC. Translating gives CASSPGTSSGTYNEQFF. The chain has TRBV4-3 and TRBJ2-1; TRBD2 aligns across 7 bases. Germline V gene lookup returns CDR1 LGHNA and CDR2 YSLEER. The CDR3 runs 17 residues. Trimming cost V 4 bases and J 2 bases; bases outside gene matches: 11.

This clonotype was seen a few times. The chain is built from TRBV6-1 and TRBJ1-1, with a possible D match to TRBD1 (5 bases). V gave up 7 bases and J gave up 4 bases, with 16 bases separating them. The CDR3 covers 14 residues. CDR1 is MNHNS and CDR2 is SASEGT in the germline V gene. CDR3 nucleotides: TGTGCCAGCACTCAGGGCCCTGGAGGCACTGAAGCTTTCTTT. This sequence encodes CASTQGPGGTEAFF.

There are a few counts of this clonotype. V gene TRBV20-1 combines with J gene TRBJ2-1; 11 positions match TRBD2. The V gene's germline CDR1 is DFQATT and CDR2 SNEGSKA (reference sequence). V dropped 6 bases and J dropped 5; count of bases not matched to a gene: 6. The CDR3 has 14 residues. The CDR3: CSAPTSGADNEQFF. As DNA, the CDR3 is TGCAGTGCCCCGACTAGCGGGGCGGACAATGAGCAGTTCTTC.